The 21 T cell receptor beta chains below were found in one sample sequenced in a study of T cells in Graves' hyperthyroidism and ophthalmopathy. TCR beta CDR3 regions were amplified from RNA. In the first-round RT-PCR of the TCR CDR3, the HTBI primer set was used. One entry per CDR3 protein, called by TCRdb with MiXCR from the multiplex PCR reads. The table shows 450,000 to 650,000 distinct CDR3 sequences, with roughly 20% occurring only once. Specimen: blood. These receptor sequences come from a man aged 18 to 30 with Graves' hyperthyroidism.

This clonotype was observed at least ten times. The genes are TRBV12-3 or TRBV12-4 and TRBJ2-7; D is possibly TRBD2 (6 bases). The V gene lost 7 bases and the J gene lost 2 bases, with 15 bases spanning the gap. The CDR3 spans 14 residues. The CDR3 loop is CASTAGLRAYEQYF. DNA for the CDR3: TGTGCCAGCACCGCGGGACTCAGAGCCTACGAGCAGTACTTC.

This clonotype was observed at least ten times. The chain employs TRBV28 and TRBJ1-2; D remains ambiguous. Trimming took off 10 bases at V and 0 bases at J, with 12 bases between the two ends. The CDR3 loop spans 13 amino acids. Per germline, CDR1 MDHEN and CDR2 SYDVKM. This CDR3 is CATQRGPNYGYTF. In DNA, the CDR3 is TGTGCCACCCAGCGAGGCCCTAACTATGGCTACACCTTC.

This clonotype has ten or more counts. V usage is TRBV5-1 and J usage is TRBJ1-1, with TRBD1 identical over 8 bases. V lost 0 bases and J lost 0; bases outside the gene matches: 4. Germline CDR1 and CDR2: SGHRS and YFSETQ. CDR3 length: 16 amino acids. The CDR3 protein is CASSLAQGALNTEAFF. CDR3 in DNA: TGCGCCAGCAGCTTGGCGCAGGGGGCCTTGAACACTGAAGCTTTCTTT.

This clonotype showed up many times. This CDR3 is CASSLGQGVTYEQYF. CDR3 sequence (DNA): TGTGCCAGCAGCCTGGGACAGGGGGTCACCTACGAGCAGTACTTC. The chain has TRBV9 and TRBJ2-7, with 11 bases fitting TRBD1. J was trimmed by 2 bases and V by 4 bases; bases with no gene match: 5. This CDR3 region has 15 residues. The germline V gene encodes CDR1 SGDLS and CDR2 YYNGEE.

This clonotype showed up just a few times. With a much larger clone just one base away, this may be a read error. This chain uses TRBV6-2 or TRBV6-3 with TRBJ1-2; D uncertain. Germline values: CDR1 MNHEY, CDR2 SVGEGT. This CDR3 contains 12 residues. In DNA form, the CDR3 reads TGTGCCAGCAGTCGGACGGTCTATGGCTACAGCTTC. Its translation is CASSRTVYGYSF.

This clonotype has a count of ten or more. The V gene is TRBV19, the J gene TRBJ1-1; tentative D call: TRBD1 (6 bases). This CDR3 has 13 amino acids. Per the germline V gene, CDR1 is LNHDA and CDR2 is SQIVND (reference sequence). Trimming removed 7 bases at V and 10 bases at J, with 19 bases between. The CDR3 bases are TGTGCCAGTAATGGGGGGCGCAGGCCGGTAGCTTTCTTT. It yields the protein CASNGGRRPVAFF.

This clonotype has ten or more counts. The chain combines TRBV11-2 with TRBJ2-7; the match to TRBD2 covers 7 bases. Looked up from germline, CDR1 is SGHAT and CDR2 is FQNNGV. This CDR3 comprises 16 residues. With V trimmed by 4 bases and J by 2 bases, 11 bases remained unmatched. The CDR3 spells CASSSVAGEEAYEQYF. CDR3 nucleotide sequence: TGTGCCAGCAGCTCGGTCGCGGGGGAGGAAGCCTACGAGCAGTACTTC.

This clonotype was seen many times. The gene calls are TRBV27 and TRBJ1-2; D possibly corresponds to TRBD1 (6 bases). The germline gives CDR1 MNHEY, CDR2 SMNVEV (reference sequence). The CDR3 is made up of 14 amino acids. V gave up 5 bases and J gave up 6 bases, with 16 bases separating them. The CDR3 region is CASSRSGGAHGYTF. DNA for the CDR3: TGTGCCAGCAGTCGCTCCGGGGGGGCTCATGGCTACACCTTC.

This clonotype was recorded many times. The chain employs TRBV12-3 or TRBV12-4 and TRBJ1-5, with 9 bases fitting TRBD1. V was clipped by 6 bases and J by 0 bases; unmatched bases: 6. The CDR3 totals 16 residues. The CDR3, as DNA: TGTGCCAGCAGCCGAACAGGGGGCCATAGCAATCAGCCCCAGCATTTT. Translation gives CASSRTGGHSNQPQHF.

This clonotype was counted many times. This chain connects TRBV11-2 to TRBJ2-7, with a weak D call TRBD2 (5 bases). The CDR3 length is 13 residues. V was clipped by 3 bases and J by 3 bases, with 9 bases between them. Germline CDR1 is SGHAT and CDR2 is FQNNGV. This CDR3 is CASSFHGNYEQYF. CDR3 DNA sequence: TGTGCCAGCAGCTTCCACGGGAACTACGAGCAGTACTTC.

The rearrangement uses TRBV19 and TRBJ2-7; D is uncertain. The CDR3 has 14 amino acids. Trimming stripped 4 bases from V and 3 bases from J, with 13 bases between. Germline V gene sequence: CDR1 LNHDA, CDR2 SQIVND (reference sequence). The CDR3 bases are TGTGCCAGTAGTAGGCAGCTCGAATACTACGAGCAGTACTTC. This translates into CASSRQLEYYEQYF.

In regard to this clonotype: One end of the junction fails to match germline, which may point to a read error. V usage is TRBV9 and J usage is TRBJ2-7, with 7 positions matching TRBD1. Germline-derived CDR1 and CDR2 are SGDLS and YYNGEE. CDR3 size: 16 residues. DNA for the CDR3: TGTGCCGGCAGCGTAGGGGTCGACAGGGCGATCTACGAGCAGTACTTC. Translating gives CAGSVGVDRAIYEQYF.

The sample holds many counts of this clonotype. The V call is TRBV27, the J call TRBJ2-7; TRBD1 might be the D (5 bases). The CDR3 spans 15 residues. Germline V gene sequence: CDR1 MNHEY, CDR2 SMNVEV (reference sequence). V was pared by 0 bases and J by 0 bases, with 9 bases between. CDR3 amino acids: CASSLSPGFSYEQYF. The CDR3 bases are TGTGCCAGCAGTTTATCTCCAGGGTTCTCCTACGAGCAGTACTTC.

The chain links TRBV12-3 or TRBV12-4 to TRBJ2-7; 10 bases align to TRBD1. V shed 6 bases and J 2 bases; nucleotides not matched to a gene: 7. This CDR3 region has 15 residues. The DNA of the CDR3 is TGTGCCAGCAGCACAACCGGGACAGGGGCCTACGAGCAGTACTTC. Translation: CASSTTGTGAYEQYF.

In its sample, this clonotype was seen many times. The chain uses TRBV20-1 and TRBJ2-5, with D possibly being TRBD1 (5 bases). The CDR3 runs 16 residues. Germline CDR1 DFQATT, CDR2 SNEGSKA (reference sequence). V was pared by 1 base and J by 0 bases, with 15 bases between. In DNA form, the CDR3 reads TGCAGTGCTAGAGTCCCTCAGGGAACCTACCAAGAGACCCAGTACTTC. This translates into CSARVPQGTYQETQYF.

V usage is TRBV12-3 or TRBV12-4 and J usage is TRBJ2-2; no clear D. Deletions cut 7 bases from V and 9 bases from J, with 9 bases between. The CDR3 is 11 residues long. In nucleotides, the CDR3 is TGTGCCAGCACCACTTTCCGGGAGCTGTTTTTT. The encoded protein is CASTTFRELFF.

This clonotype was counted at least ten times. J is TRBJ2-7 and V is TRBV30, with TRBD1 identical over 11 bases. The V gene's germline CDR1 is GTSNPN and CDR2 SVGIG (reference sequence). The CDR3 extends over 13 amino acids. J was trimmed by 3 bases and V by 8 bases; bases with no gene match: 6. CDR3 residues: CAGRDRGIYEQYF. CDR3 nucleotide sequence: TGTGCCGGCCGGGACAGGGGGATCTACGAGCAGTACTTC.

This clonotype was picked up one time. The V gene is TRBV27, the J gene TRBJ2-7, with 9 bases matching TRBD2. CDR3 length: 14 residues. The germline V gene has CDR1 MNHEY and CDR2 SMNVEV (reference sequence). The trim removed 5 bases at V and 1 base at J, leaving 3 bases unmatched. CDR3 protein: CASSALAGSYEQYF. CDR3 in DNA: TGTGCCAGCAGTGCCCTAGCGGGGTCCTACGAGCAGTACTTC.

This clonotype was counted between two and nine times. The V gene is TRBV11-2, the J gene TRBJ2-1, with 10 bases aligning to TRBD1. The CDR3 covers 13 residues. Germline CDR1 and CDR2: SGHAT and FQNNGV. V was pared by 3 bases and J by 9 bases, with 2 bases of the junction left unmatched. In nucleotides, the CDR3 is TGTGCCAGCAGCTTGGACAGGGGGGGTGAGCAGTTCTTC. This codes for CASSLDRGGEQFF.

This clonotype has ten or more counts. This chain links TRBV6-5 with TRBJ1-4; no clear D gene. Germline loops: CDR1 MNHEY, CDR2 SVGAGI. The CDR3 length is 13 residues. Trimming removed 4 bases at V and 9 bases at J, with 12 bases between. CDR3 DNA: TGTGCCAGCAGTTTCGGACCCGAACAAAAACTGTTTTTT. It codes for CASSFGPEQKLFF.

This clonotype has only a few counts. The junction shows a germline mismatch at one end, possibly a read error. The chain couples TRBV19 to TRBJ1-1; no reliable D call. This CDR3 has 16 amino acids. CDR1 is LNHDA and CDR2 is SQIVND in the germline V gene (reference sequence). The chain's CDR3 is CASTEGPSVPIREAFF. CDR3 DNA: TGCGCCAGTACCGAGGGCCCCTCGGTCCCCATCCGAGAAGCTTTCTTT.